What follows is one T cell receptor (beta chain) and its context. Its antigen is currently unknown. Each CDR3 protein is one row after TCRdb ran MiXCR on the 5' RACE reads. The data show 500,000 to 650,000 distinct CDR3 sequences, approximately 13% seen once. The CDR3 runs to 13 residues. Trimming took 8 bases from V and 10 from J, leaving 19 bases between them. This sample was included in a study of T cells after yellow fever vaccination. Study-level findings and limits: Among primary-vaccination clones, most reappeared after the booster, at 95% to 96% for CD4 and around 90% for CD8. There was a small share of clonotypes that showed up in both the CD4 and CD8 compartments. Though it reached lower strength, the secondary response hit its peak faster, day 5 versus 15. FACS-sorted repertoires might harbor abundant contaminating clonotypes from the bulk population.

This receptor was obtained from a man aged 30 to 39 who received the YFV17D yellow fever vaccine. The J gene is TRBJ2-1, the V gene TRBV5-3; TRBD1 or TRBD2 may be the D gene (5 bases each). Being an ORF, TRBV5-3 has a function that is uncertain. Sequenced here: PBMCs, sampled on the day of the yellow fever booster vaccination. As DNA, the CDR3 is TGTGCCAGGAGCCGCGGGCTCGGGGACGAGCAGTTCTTC. Its translation is CARSRGLGDEQFF.